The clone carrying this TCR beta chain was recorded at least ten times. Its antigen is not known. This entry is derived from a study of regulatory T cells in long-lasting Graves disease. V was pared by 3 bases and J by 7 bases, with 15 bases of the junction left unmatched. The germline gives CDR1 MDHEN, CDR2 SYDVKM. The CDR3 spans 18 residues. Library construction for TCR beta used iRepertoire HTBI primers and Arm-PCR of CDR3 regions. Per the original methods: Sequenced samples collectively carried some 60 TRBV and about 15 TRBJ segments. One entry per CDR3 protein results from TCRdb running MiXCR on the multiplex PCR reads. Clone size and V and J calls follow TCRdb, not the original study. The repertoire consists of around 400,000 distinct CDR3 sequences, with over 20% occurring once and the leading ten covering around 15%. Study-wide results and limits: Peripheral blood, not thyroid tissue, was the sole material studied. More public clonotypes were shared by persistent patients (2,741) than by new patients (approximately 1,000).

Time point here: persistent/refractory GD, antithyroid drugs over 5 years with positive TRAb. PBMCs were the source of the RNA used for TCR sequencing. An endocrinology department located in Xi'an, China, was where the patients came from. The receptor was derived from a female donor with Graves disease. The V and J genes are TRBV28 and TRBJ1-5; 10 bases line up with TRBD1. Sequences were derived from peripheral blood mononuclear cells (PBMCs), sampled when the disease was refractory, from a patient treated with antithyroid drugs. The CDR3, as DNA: TGTGCCAGCAGTTTGGGACAGGGGCTATTCCTTGGAAAGCAGCCCCAGCATTTT. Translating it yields CASSLGQGLFLGKQPQHF.